These 15 T cell receptor beta chains were all obtained from the same sample, sequenced in a study of cytomegalovirus exposure and HLA in healthy donors. The PCR ran on 60 Vbeta and 13 Jbeta primers. Only in-frame clones appear in the TCRdb table, and some are missing; sequencing was by immunoSEQ multiplex PCR. The repertoire holds 170,000 or so clones, with about 80% as singletons. The sample taken for sequencing was PBMCs. The receptors here all came from a man aged 55 to 70 in good health and CMV-seronegative.

This rearrangement joins TRBV30 to TRBJ2-7; the match to TRBD1 covers 7 bases. The CDR3 has 13 residues. Per germline, CDR1 GTSNPN and CDR2 SVGIG (reference sequence). The trim removed 1 base at V and 5 bases at J, leaving 5 bases unmatched. The CDR3 bases are TGTGCCTGGAGTGACGACAGGGTCGACGAGCAGTACTTC. Its protein is CAWSDDRVDEQYF.

CDR3 in DNA: TGCGCCAGCAGCCCCAGGACTAGCGGGTTCGGTAGTGAGCAGTTCTTC. Protein: CASSPRTSGFGSEQFF. This rearrangement joins TRBV5-1 to TRBJ2-1; TRBD2 agrees at 11 bases. In germline, CDR1 is SGHRS, CDR2 YFSETQ. This CDR3 has 16 residues. V gave up 4 bases and J gave up 9 bases; unmatched junction bases: 12.

The gene calls are TRBV11-2 and TRBJ2-7; TRBD2 matches 13 bases. CDR1 is SGHAT and CDR2 is FQNNGV in the germline V gene. The CDR3 extends over 18 amino acids. The trim removed 2 bases at V and 3 bases at J, leaving 10 bases unmatched. CDR3 DNA: TGTGCCAGCAGCTTAAGTGAACTAGCGGGAGGGCCTGGCTACGAGCAGTACTTC. It translates to CASSLSELAGGPGYEQYF.

This chain links TRBV5-6 with TRBJ2-5, with 7 bases aligning to TRBD1. Germline CDR1 is SGHDT and CDR2 is YYEEEE. This CDR3 has 15 residues. V lost 3 bases, J lost 0 bases, and 5 bases stayed unmatched. For the CDR3, the DNA is TGTGCCAGCAGCTGGGACAGCTTATACCAAGAGACCCAGTACTTC. Translated, it gives CASSWDSLYQETQYF.

The rearrangement links TRBV2 to TRBJ2-1, with 8 bases identical to TRBD2. This CDR3 has 16 amino acids. The V segment lost 7 bases and the J segment 6 bases; nucleotides outside the gene matches: 14. CDR1 is SNHLY, CDR2 FYNNEI, per germline. The CDR3 nucleotides are TGTGCCAGCAAGAGCTTGGATTCGGGACTAGTCAATGAGCAGTTCTTC. Encoded protein: CASKSLDSGLVNEQFF. Full variable domain (outside the CDR3, taken from reference TRBV2 and TRBJ2-1): EPEVTQTPSHQVTQMGQEVILRCVPISNHLYFYWYRQILGQKVEFLVSFYNNEISEKSEIFDDQFSVERPDGSNFTLKIRSTKLEDSAMYFCASKSLDSGLVNEQFFGPGTRLTVL.

This clone is a singleton in its sample. The rearrangement joins TRBV4-2 to TRBJ2-7; D is unresolved. Germline-derived CDR1 and CDR2 are LGHNA and YNFKEQ. V was cut by 4 bases and J by 4 bases, with 8 bases left in between. This CDR3 has 12 residues. CDR3 loop: CASSLPSYEQYF. In nucleotides, the CDR3 is TGTGCCAGCAGCCTCCCCTCGTACGAGCAGTACTTC.

The V call is TRBV7-8, the J call TRBJ2-6, with D perhaps matching TRBD1 (5 bases). This CDR3 comprises 18 residues. The germline V gene has CDR1 SGHVS and CDR2 FQNEAQ. Trimming removed 4 bases at V and 0 bases at J, with 16 bases between. The CDR3 protein is CASSSPAGIHSGANVLTF. The CDR3 region has the DNA TGTGCCAGCAGCTCACCGGCAGGGATTCACTCTGGGGCCAACGTCCTGACTTTC.

This clone appeared a single time. This chain joins TRBV2 and TRBJ1-5, with 10 positions matching TRBD1. V shed 5 bases, J shed 7 bases, and the junction held 5 bases outside the gene matches. The CDR3 runs to 14 residues. The germline gives CDR1 SNHLY, CDR2 FYNNEI. The CDR3 sequence: CASSRDRGQQPQHF. The CDR3 region has the DNA TGTGCCAGCAGTAGGGACAGGGGCCAGCAGCCCCAGCATTTT.

In nucleotides, the CDR3 is TGTGCCAGCAGTCCTTTCGGCAATCAGCCCCAGCATTTT. It specifies CASSPFGNQPQHF. V and J are TRBV9 and TRBJ1-5; D call uncertain. The length of the CDR3 is 13 residues. Germline CDR1 reads SGDLS; CDR2 reads YYNGEE. V dropped 5 bases and J dropped 2 bases, with 8 bases sitting between them. Filled out from reference TRBV9 and TRBJ1-5, the complete variable domain reads DSGVTQTPKHLITATGQRVTLRCSPRSGDLSVYWYQQSLDQGLQFLIQYYNGEERAKGNILERFSAQQFPDLHSELNLSSLELGDSALYFCASSPFGNQPQHFGDGTRLSIL.

The chain is built from TRBV14 and TRBJ2-7; 11 bases fit TRBD2. The CDR3 totals 16 residues. V lost 6 bases and J lost 0; bases outside the gene matches: 7. The V gene's germline CDR1 is SGHDN and CDR2 FVKESK. CDR3: CASSLLTSGSSYEQYF. The CDR3 DNA reads as TGTGCCAGCAGTCTACTAACTAGCGGGAGCTCCTACGAGCAGTACTTC. The variable domain in full, with the rest retrieved from reference TRBV14 and TRBJ2-7, is EAGVTQFPSHSVIEKGQTVTLRCDPISGHDNLYWYRRVMGKEIKFLLHFVKESKQDESGMPNNRFLAERTGGTYSTLKVQPAELEDSGVYFCASSLLTSGSSYEQYFGPGTRLTVT.

V is TRBV29-1 and J is TRBJ1-1, with a possible D match to TRBD1 (5 bases). Trimming pared 8 bases from V and 5 bases from J, leaving 21 bases between. The CDR3 is 14 amino acids. From germline, CDR1 is SQVTM and CDR2 ANQGSEA. The CDR3 bases are TGCAGCTCCCGGGACGGGGGTACTGGGACTGAAGCTTTCTTT. Encoded protein: CSSRDGGTGTEAFF.

The rearrangement links TRBV19 to TRBJ1-2; no reliable D call. Germline V lookup: CDR1 LNHDA, CDR2 SQIVND (reference sequence). The CDR3 runs 14 residues. V lost 3 bases, J lost 2 bases, and 10 bases lay in between. The chain's CDR3 is CASSIPDGNYGYTF. In DNA form, the CDR3 reads TGTGCCAGTAGTATTCCAGACGGGAACTATGGCTACACCTTC.

The rearrangement joins TRBV6-5 to TRBJ2-7; 9 bases align to TRBD1. Losses at the gene ends were 5 bases for V and 1 base for J; bases not matched to a gene: 3. Germline CDR1 MNHEY, CDR2 SVGAGI. This CDR3 contains 14 residues. CDR3 residues: CASSAGTGSYEQYF. CDR3 bases: TGTGCCAGCAGTGCCGGGACAGGGTCCTACGAGCAGTACTTC.

The chain links TRBV7-3 to TRBJ2-2; 9 positions match TRBD1. The CDR3 consists of 15 residues. The J segment lost 5 bases and the V segment lost 4 bases, leaving 5 bases of the junction unmatched. Germline V lookup: CDR1 SGHTA, CDR2 FQGTGA. The CDR3 here is CASSSDRGLTGELFF. The CDR3 bases are TGTGCCAGCAGCTCGGACAGGGGCTTAACCGGGGAGCTGTTTTTT.

On this clone: A junction boundary mismatches the germline segment, possibly from a read error. The chain joins TRBV27 to TRBJ1-5, with D possibly being TRBD1 (6 bases). Germline CDR1 MNHEY, CDR2 SMNVEV (reference sequence). The CDR3 is made up of 15 amino acids. The CDR3 region has the DNA TGTGCCAGCAGTTTATCGGGACAAAACGGTCAGCCCCAGAATTTT. Encoded protein: CASSLSGQNGQPQNF.